This is a list of T cell receptor beta chains from one sample in a study of cytomegalovirus exposure and HLA in healthy donors. This table comes from immunoSEQ multiplex PCR, and its TCRdb copy is limited to in-frame clones, with some not included. The sample has 85,000 to 130,000 clones, roughly 80% seen once. The sequenced material came from PBMCs. The source of these receptors is a man aged 40-49 years in good health and CMV-seronegative. Each CDR3 is given with its conserved first and last residue. The D gene is left open where the match is weak.

D gene	V gene	J gene	CDR3 DNA	CDR3 protein
NA	TRBV5-4	TRBJ1-2	TGTGCCAGCAGCTTGGACAGTATCTATGGCTACACCTTC	CASSLDSIYGYTF
NA	TRBV6-5	TRBJ1-3	TGTGCCAGCAGTCGCGAGGGCTTCTCTGGAAACACCATATATTTT	CASSREGFSGNTIYF
TRBD1	TRBV5-6	TRBJ1-2	TGTGCCAGCACCACAGTGGGACAGCTATATGGCTACACCTTC	CASTTVGQLYGYTF
NA	TRBV5-1	TRBJ1-1	TGCGCCAGCGGCCCATCAAACAGGGCTGCTTTCTTT	CASGPSNRAAFF
NA	TRBV7-3	TRBJ2-3	TGTGCCAGCAGCTTAGGGGGCGTAGTCTCAGATACGCAGTATTTT	CASSLGGVVSDTQYF
NA	TRBV7-9	TRBJ1-4	TGTGCCAGCAGCCCTCCCGGGGTAGGGAGAAATGAAAAACTGTTTTTT	CASSPPGVGRNEKLFF
TRBD1	TRBV2	TRBJ2-7	TGTGCCAGCAGCTGGGACAGATTCTACGAGCAGTACTTC	CASSWDRFYEQYF
TRBD1	TRBV7-2	TRBJ1-1	TGTGCCAGCAGCCTAATGGGACAGTCAGAAGCTTTCTTT	CASSLMGQSEAFF
NA	TRBV29-1	TRBJ1-2	TGCAGCGTTGTTATGGCGGCCGGGATCTACACCTTC	CSVVMAAGIYTF
NA	TRBV27	TRBJ2-3	TGTGCCAGCACCGACATCAACCAAGAAGGTCGAGATACGCAGTATTTT	CASTDINQEGRDTQYF
NA	TRBV7-9	TRBJ1-4	TGTGCCAGCAGCTTAGATACCGAGGAACTGTTTTTT	CASSLDTEELFF
TRBD2	TRBV27	TRBJ2-1	TGTGCCGCTTGGGGGGGAACGGTCTTCAATGAGCAGTTCTTC	CAAWGGTVFNEQFF
NA	TRBV5-1	TRBJ2-5	TGCGCCAGCGCGCAGGGCAACCCAAAAGAGACCCAGTACTTC	CASAQGNPKETQYF
TRBD1	TRBV5-5	TRBJ1-5	TGTGCCAGCAGCTTTTCAGGGGGCTTACGCAATCAGCCCCAGCATTTT	CASSFSGGLRNQPQHF
NA	TRBV9	TRBJ2-1	TGTGCCAGCAGCGTGGAGGGGGCGAGCTCCTACAATGAGCAGTTCTTC	CASSVEGASSYNEQFF
TRBD2	TRBV5-1	TRBJ2-7	TGCGCCAGCAGAGCGAATAATCGGGGGGGCAGCGAGCAGTACTTC	CASRANNRGGSEQYF